The rows below give T cell receptor beta chains drawn from one sample of a study of identical twins. From the 5' RACE reads, TCRdb called clonotypes with MiXCR, one entry per CDR3 protein. The table has roughly 750,000 distinct CDR3 sequences, 21% seen once; the top ten hold 4% to 4.5%. A further study also used this sample, focusing on T cells expressing NK-cell markers.

Sequenced sample: PBMCs. These receptors were obtained from a woman aged 18-29 years in good health. Both conserved end residues are trimmed from each CDR3. Fields, in order: J gene, V gene, CDR3 length, CDR3 protein.

TRBJ2-5,TRBV20-1,12,SARDLGLAETQY
TRBJ2-3,TRBV20-1,13,SARGGGPNTDTQY
TRBJ2-2,TRBV6-5,13,ASSYTESGAGELF
TRBJ2-1,TRBV11-2,16,ASSSFGLAGGSYNEQF
TRBJ2-1,TRBV4-2,13,ASSQEGGPNNEQF
TRBJ2-1,TRBV4-3,11,ASSQARYNEQF
TRBJ2-2,TRBV29-1,12,SVVGVLNTGELF
TRBJ2-1,TRBV11-3,14,ASSLEASGPHNEQF
TRBJ1-1,TRBV10-3,11,AIKGEMNTEAF
TRBJ2-2,TRBV12-3/TRBV12-4,12,ASRQNRGTGELF
TRBJ1-6,TRBV25-1,13,ASSLPGRGNSPLH
TRBJ2-6,TRBV10-3,14,AISEPRVSGANVLT
TRBJ1-5,TRBV7-2,13,ASSRGQGLGWPQH
TRBJ1-1,TRBV10-3,15,AISGFGGFERFTEAF
TRBJ2-1,TRBV4-3,12,ASSVRENYNEQF
TRBJ2-1,TRBV12-3/TRBV12-4,15,ASSLYRTSGGAFEQF
TRBJ2-5,TRBV29-1,10,SANLGQETQY
TRBJ2-7,TRBV27,12,ASSYSSGMYEQY
TRBJ2-1,TRBV6-5,13,ASSYSTRRDNEQF
TRBJ2-7,TRBV12-3/TRBV12-4,10,ASSPIRHEQY
TRBJ2-2,TRBV6-5,14,ASSYSGTGRSGELF
TRBJ1-1,TRBV12-3/TRBV12-4,14,ASSRQGAISGTEAF
TRBJ1-5,TRBV16,12,ASSWDFSNQPQH
TRBJ2-3,TRBV3-1,16,ASSQDRGTSGGTDTQY
TRBJ2-6,TRBV29-1,14,SVTSGGNSGANVLT
TRBJ2-3,TRBV7-8,14,ASSLTQIASTDTQY
TRBJ2-5,TRBV19,12,ASSMGHFQETQY
TRBJ2-3,TRBV12-3/TRBV12-4,13,ASSLASGVTDTQY
TRBJ2-3,TRBV12-3/TRBV12-4,10,ASSFTTDTQY
TRBJ1-1,TRBV29-1,7,SVDREAF
TRBJ2-1,TRBV7-9,13,ASSSEREVYNEQF
TRBJ2-7,TRBV7-8,16,ASSTFSDGPMIPYEQY
TRBJ2-5,TRBV20-1,11,SAPHSYQETQY
TRBJ2-1,TRBV9,17,ASSVVPSGRFSSYNEQF
TRBJ2-2,TRBV20-1,14,SARPGGNGLTGELF
TRBJ2-1,TRBV20-1,11,SATSERIGEQF
TRBJ2-7,TRBV27,17,ASSPGLAGIRVDGREQY
TRBJ1-1,TRBV20-1,10,SAAQGGTEAF
TRBJ2-2,TRBV6-5,13,ASSYGAGGTGELF
TRBJ2-3,TRBV5-5,11,ASTTLGTDTQY
TRBJ2-5,TRBV12-3/TRBV12-4,11,ASNFRTSGALY
TRBJ2-7,TRBV20-1,11,SASLAPTYEQY
TRBJ2-5,TRBV20-1,12,SAQPVAGVETQY
TRBJ2-4,TRBV10-3,16,AISETSGGTLAKNIQY
TRBJ2-7,TRBV20-1,13,SARDLEGASYEQY
TRBJ2-1,TRBV20-1,12,SARRTGGSVEQF
TRBJ2-3,TRBV3-1,12,ASSPRTGSDTQY
TRBJ2-1,TRBV25-1,12,ASKSGRADNEQF